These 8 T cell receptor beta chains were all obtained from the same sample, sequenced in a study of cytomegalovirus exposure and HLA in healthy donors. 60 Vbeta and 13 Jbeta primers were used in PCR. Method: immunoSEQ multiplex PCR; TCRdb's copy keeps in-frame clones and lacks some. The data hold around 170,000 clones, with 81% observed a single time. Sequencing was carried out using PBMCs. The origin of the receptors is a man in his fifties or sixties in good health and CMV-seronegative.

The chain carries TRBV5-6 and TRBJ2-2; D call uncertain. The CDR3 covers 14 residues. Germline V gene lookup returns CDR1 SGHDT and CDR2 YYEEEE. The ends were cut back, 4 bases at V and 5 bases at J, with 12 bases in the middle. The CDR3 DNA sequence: TGTGCCAGCAGCCTCGTCCCTTTGACCGGGGAGCTGTTTTTT. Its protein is CASSLVPLTGELFF.

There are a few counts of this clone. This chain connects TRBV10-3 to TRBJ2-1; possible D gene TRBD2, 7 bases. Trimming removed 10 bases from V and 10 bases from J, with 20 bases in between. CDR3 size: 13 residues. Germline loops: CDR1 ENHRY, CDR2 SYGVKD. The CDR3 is CATRRGQGPEQFF. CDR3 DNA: TGTGCCACGAGGCGGGGGCAGGGCCCGGAGCAGTTCTTC.

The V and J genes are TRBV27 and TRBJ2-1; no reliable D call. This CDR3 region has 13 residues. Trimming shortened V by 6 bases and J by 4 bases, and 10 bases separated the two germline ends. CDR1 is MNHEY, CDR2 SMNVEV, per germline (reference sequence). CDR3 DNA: TGTGCCAGCAGCCCACAGAGTTACAATGAGCAGTTCTTC. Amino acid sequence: CASSPQSYNEQFF.

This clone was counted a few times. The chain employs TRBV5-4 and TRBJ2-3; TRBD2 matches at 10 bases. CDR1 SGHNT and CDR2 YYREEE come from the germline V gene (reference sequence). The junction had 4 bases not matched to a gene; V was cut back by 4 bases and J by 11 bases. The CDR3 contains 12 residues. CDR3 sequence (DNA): TGTGCCAGCAGCCTCAGCGGGAGGGAGCAGTATTTT. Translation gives CASSLSGREQYF. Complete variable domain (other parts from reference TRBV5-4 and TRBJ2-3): ETGVTQSPTHLIKTRGQQVTLRCSSQSGHNTVSWYQQALGQGPQFIFQYYREEENGRGNFPPRFSGLQFPNYSSELNVNALELDDSALYLCASSLSGREQYFGPGTRLTVL.

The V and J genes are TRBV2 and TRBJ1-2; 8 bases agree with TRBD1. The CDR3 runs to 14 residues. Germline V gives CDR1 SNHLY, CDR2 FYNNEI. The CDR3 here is CVTRDPGGGYGYTF. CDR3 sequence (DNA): TGTGTTACGCGGGACCCAGGGGGCGGCTATGGCTACACCTTC.

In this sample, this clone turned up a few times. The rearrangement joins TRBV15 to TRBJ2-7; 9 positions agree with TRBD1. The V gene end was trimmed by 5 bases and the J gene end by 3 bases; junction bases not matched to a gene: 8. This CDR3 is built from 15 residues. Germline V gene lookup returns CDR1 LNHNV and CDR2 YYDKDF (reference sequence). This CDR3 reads CATSGQQGASYEQYF. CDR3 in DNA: TGTGCCACCAGCGGACAACAGGGGGCGAGCTACGAGCAGTACTTC.

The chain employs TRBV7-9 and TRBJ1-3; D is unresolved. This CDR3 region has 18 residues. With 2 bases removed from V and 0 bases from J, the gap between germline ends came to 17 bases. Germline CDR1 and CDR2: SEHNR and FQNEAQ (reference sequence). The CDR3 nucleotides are TGTGCCAGCAGCTTATCAGGCTTGAGTCCTGCCTCTGGAAACACCATATATTTT. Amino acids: CASSLSGLSPASGNTIYF. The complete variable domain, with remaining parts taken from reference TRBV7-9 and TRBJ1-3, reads DTGVSQNPRHKITKRGQNVTFRCDPISEHNRLYWYRQTLGQGPEFLTYFQNEAQLEKSRLLSDRFSAERPKGSFSTLEIQRTEQGDSAMYLCASSLSGLSPASGNTIYFGEGSWLTVV.

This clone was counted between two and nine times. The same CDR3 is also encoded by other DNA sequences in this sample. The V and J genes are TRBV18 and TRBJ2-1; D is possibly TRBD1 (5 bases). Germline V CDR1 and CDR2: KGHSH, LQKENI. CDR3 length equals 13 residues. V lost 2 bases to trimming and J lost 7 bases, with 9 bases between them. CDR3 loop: CASSPGARNEQFF. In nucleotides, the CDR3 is TGTGCCAGCTCACCAGGGGCCCGTAATGAGCAGTTCTTC.